This T cell receptor beta chain was sequenced for a study of cytomegalovirus exposure and HLA in healthy donors listed by TCRdb under 2017. Regarding the study in general: According to an earlier analysis of 587 of the donors, 150 million to 200 million T cells yielded roughly 110 million unique TCR beta sequences and more than 250 Gb of sequence data. An early release that covered about 600 HLA-typed donors contained approximately 300 gigabases of sequencing data and 85 million to 100 million unique TCR sequences. Among the roughly 370 genotyped donors, around 81% belonged to the genetic ancestry cluster associated with self-reported Caucasian donors. The study was designed to test whether signatures of past pathogen exposure could be identified by cataloging public T cell receptors. The T cell repertoires of several hundred subjects were profiled by immunosequencing and related to cytomegalovirus serostatus. A separate validation cohort of approximately 130 different subjects was used in addition to the approximately 700-subject first cohort. High-throughput TCR immunosequencing, statistical association of individual TCRs with disease status, and machine learning were combined to predict cytomegalovirus infection status. A later analysis re-examined previously published TCR beta repertoires from just over 650 donors and added high-resolution HLA genotyping to investigate patterns of TCR occurrence. In the later analysis, no new phenotypic data were used to find candidate immune exposures; instead, reliance was placed on TCR beta sequences and their occurrence across donors. An earlier analysis of 587 of the donors used high-throughput TCR beta sequencing to judge whether each TCR beta V gene segment behaved as functional or pseudogenic. Donor age, sex, ethnicity and CMV serostatus were collected together with the repertoire data. Genome-wide SNP genotypes for about 65% of the roughly 670 donors were used in a later genetic analysis, which treated that subset as a discovery cohort. All discovery cohort repertoires had been generated on a single sequencing platform. HLA typing included class I and class II loci at four-digit resolution. The number of donors typed differed by locus, with roughly 620-640 for A, B, C, DRB1 and DQB1, about 500 for DQA1, 606 for DPA1, and around 430 for DPB1. Four or five DR-DQ haplotypes were handled as single units for association and clustering because linkage in the cohort was strong. Across 398 genotyped donors of the cohort, an average of about 240,000 unique TCR beta nucleotide sequences per donor were sequenced, and around 20% of those sequences were non-productive.

Paper-wide results and their limitations: A further reported finding was that TCR beta sequences accurately predicted the HLA-A and HLA-B alleles for most subjects in the first cohort. In vitro tests confirmed that a few of the cytomegalovirus-associated TCR beta chains recognize cytomegalovirus antigens. The authors suggested that the approach could potentially be generalized to other disease states and immunological phenotypes. Because the 87-base-pair reads could not distinguish some IMGT-functional V segments, including TRBV6-2 and TRBV6-3, those segments were excluded. The classifier was reported to diagnose cytomegalovirus status with high specificity and sensitivity in both the original and validation cohorts. In a later analysis, HLA-associated TCR beta chains were found to be more clonally expanded and to have lower generation probabilities than equally common non-associated chains. The cohort was sequenced for TCR beta chains only, and without alpha or paired-chain data the features that could be detected were limited. Across donors, most TCR sequences were observed very rarely, whereas some public TCRs were present in many individuals. Assigning TCR associations to individual alleles was difficult when HLA alleles, especially DR and DQ, strongly co-occurred. Because HLA typing was unavailable for some donors at each locus, only the typed subset was used in association tests. A total of 150 or so TCR beta chains were listed by the study as associated with cytomegalovirus. A cluster of highly shared sequence variants was judged likely to be a technical artifact of the sequencing pipeline. In an earlier analysis of fewer than 750 of the donors, most TCR beta V segments were observed in productive rearrangements about 87% or about 30% of the time, broadly matching IMGT annotations. According to a later analysis, parvovirus B19, influenza, CMV and Epstein-Barr virus appeared linked to several top co-occurrence clusters. Correlated functional status among segregating V segments might reflect linkage disequilibrium, but an unknown experimental factor could not be ruled out. An association between a missense DCLRE1C variant and V-gene and J-gene trimming of TCR beta chains was found in a later genetic analysis and replicated in an independent cohort. The earlier analysis of almost 600 of the donors excluded around 17 rarely observed V segments, including chromosome 9 orphons, because counts were too low. In a later analysis, 16,951 TCR beta sequences were associated with specific HLA alleles at a false discovery rate of 0.05. In a later genetic analysis, fewer N-insertions in productive TCRs were reported among donors in an Asian-associated ancestry cluster than the roughly 640-donor mean. Roughly uniform sequencing depth across donors was assumed in presence/absence analyses, although this assumption may not hold. According to a later analysis, most CMV-associated TCR beta chains appeared to be HLA-restricted, and the HLA associations seemed to be driven largely by CMV exposure. In a later analysis, TCR association rates were found to vary across HLA loci, with the most associated TCRs seen for DRB1 alleles and the fewest for HLA-C alleles. For the cohort, immune exposure information was limited to CMV serostatus.

The CDR3 holds 15 amino acids from the cysteine to the phenylalanine. Only the CDR3 part of the read is kept: 45 bases, read in frame from the first base. The V end loses 8 bases and the J end loses 4 bases, and a stretch of 18 bases separates them. The CDR1 and CDR2 encoded by the germline V gene (reference sequence) are SEHNR and FQNEAQ. The library relied on the immunoSEQ multiplex PCR assay. For the multiplex PCR, a mixture combining 60 forward primers for TCR Vbeta segments and 13 reverse primers for TCR Jbeta segments was used. A multiplex PCR assay on genomic DNA amplified the CDR3 region of rearranged TCR beta genes. Amplified TCR beta libraries were sequenced as 87-base-pair reads on the Illumina HiSeq System. In the original analysis: In a later analysis, approximately 74 million unique TCR beta chains were counted across the roughly 670 repertoires, and around 10 million of these chains were shared by at least two donors. To remove PCR and sequencing errors, raw reads were error-corrected and collapsed into unique sequences using a nearest-neighbor algorithm that merged closely related sequences. To assign V, D and J gene segments, CDR3 sequences were aligned to IMGT reference sequences. For a sequence to be retained, at least a six-nucleotide match to both a V gene segment and a J gene segment was required. Rearrangements were called productive when the CDR3 lacked stop codons and stayed in frame with V and J; all others were non-productive. Following IMGT convention, CDR3 was defined as the stretch from the second conserved V-encoded cysteine to the conserved J-encoded phenylalanine. Sequences without an unambiguous match to a single V gene segment were excluded from the earlier analysis of 450 to 650 of the donors. An earlier analysis of a few hundred of the donors called V segments functional above 56.7% productive rearrangements and segregating when the between-donor standard deviation exceeded 5%. A statistical classification framework was built for diagnosing cytomegalovirus status from the catalog of TCR beta chain sequences. V and J gene assignment, in a later analysis, came from comparing TCR nucleotide sequences with IMGT/GENE-DB human TR gene sequences. Using the TCRdist pipeline, a later analysis assigned CDR3 sequences along with most-parsimonious VDJ recombination scenarios. In a later analysis, each TCR beta chain was defined by its CDR3 amino acid sequence together with its V-gene family, and reads without a unique V-gene family were excluded. To address suspected cross-contamination and a sequencing artifact, a later analysis removed a few hundred highly shared, low-generation-probability nucleotide sequences. In a later analysis, a clonal expansion index was calculated for each public chain from normalized within-repertoire ranks of inferred template counts. Generation probabilities in a later analysis came from a VDJ recombination model fitted to out-of-frame rearrangements, and those results were checked against IGoR. Hypergeometric tests were used in a later analysis to score TCR-TCR, TCR-HLA and TCR-CMV co-occurrence, with a repertoire-size bias correction applied to the TCR pairs. False discovery rates were estimated in a later analysis by permuting HLA or CMV assignments 20 times. A later analysis grouped co-occurring TCRs with DBSCAN, adding TCRdist sequence similarity when clustering within HLA-allele-positive subsets. For co-occurrence clustering, repertoires with fewer than 30,000 or more than 120,000 public chains were excluded, along with about five repertoires with anomalous nucleotide sharing. Imported from immuneACCESS, the table was reduced by TCRdb to in-frame sequences with V and J called. These copies leave out some clones; in studies compared against another copy, an unresolved V gene accounts for under half, and the cause of the remainder is not known. The DNA was the basis for D and trimming; V, J and clone size are from that table. The sample includes approximately 130,000 clones, with approximately 83% observed a single time. The top ten hold around 1.3% of the sample.

As concerns this clone: This receptor's antigen is unknown. The record has no base qualities; no much larger clone is one base away.

The cohort comprised around 690 healthy bone marrow donors. Cohort members were all nominally healthy when sampled, although unrecorded immune exposures were likely present. The donor was CMV seronegative and belonged to the group of around 400 seronegative cohort members. Each donor provided a peripheral blood sample, and peripheral blood mononuclear cells were used for TCR beta sequencing. Genomic DNA was extracted from the blood cell samples with the Qiagen DNeasy Blood Extraction Kit. This clonotype originated in a girl under 10 years old in good health and CMV-seronegative. Material for sequencing was PBMCs. The chain couples TRBV7-9 to TRBJ2-1, with TRBD2 as a weak D call on 5 bases. The CDR3 here reads CASCHEGSRYNEQFF. The nucleotide sequence reads TGTGCCAGCTGCCACGAGGGATCCAGATACAATGAGCAGTTCTTC.